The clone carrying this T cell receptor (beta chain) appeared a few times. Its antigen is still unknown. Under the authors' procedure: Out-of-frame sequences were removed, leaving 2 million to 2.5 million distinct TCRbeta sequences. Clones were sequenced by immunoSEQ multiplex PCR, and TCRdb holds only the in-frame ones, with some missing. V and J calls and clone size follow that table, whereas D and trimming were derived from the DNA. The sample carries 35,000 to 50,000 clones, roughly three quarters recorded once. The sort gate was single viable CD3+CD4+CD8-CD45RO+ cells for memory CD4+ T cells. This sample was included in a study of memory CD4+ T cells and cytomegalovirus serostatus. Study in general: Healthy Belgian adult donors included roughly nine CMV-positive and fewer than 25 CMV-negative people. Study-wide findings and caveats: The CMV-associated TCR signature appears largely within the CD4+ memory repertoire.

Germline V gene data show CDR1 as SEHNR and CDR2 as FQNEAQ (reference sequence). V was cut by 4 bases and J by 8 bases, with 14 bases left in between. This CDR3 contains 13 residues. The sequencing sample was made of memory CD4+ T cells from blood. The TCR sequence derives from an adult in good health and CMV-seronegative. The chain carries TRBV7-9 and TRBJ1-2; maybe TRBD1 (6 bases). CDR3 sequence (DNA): TGTGCCAGCAGCTCCGAGGGTAGGGGGGGCTACACCTTC. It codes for CASSSEGRGGYTF. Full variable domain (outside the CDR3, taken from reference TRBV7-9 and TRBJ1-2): DTGVSQNPRHKITKRGQNVTFRCDPISEHNRLYWYRQTLGQGPEFLTYFQNEAQLEKSRLLSDRFSAERPKGSFSTLEIQRTEQGDSAMYLCASSSEGRGGYTFGSGTRLTVV.